These 15 T cell receptor beta chains share one sample of origin, sequenced in a study of monozygotic twins with inflammatory bowel disease. TCRdb reanalyzed the 5' RACE reads and collapses them to one entry per CDR3 protein, without DNA. This sample's table reports 200,000 to 250,000 distinct CDR3 sequences. What was sequenced was blood. These receptors were obtained from a human donor with ulcerative colitis or Crohn's disease, or a healthy co-twin of an affected twin (not recorded which).

The chain links TRBV4-2 to TRBJ2-5; lacking DNA, the TRBD1 call made by TCRdb goes unchecked. The CDR3 has 17 residues. Germline CDR1 and CDR2: LGHNA and YNFKEQ. The CDR3 here is CASSGVVGGTLQETQYF.

The rearrangement links TRBV20-1 to TRBJ2-7. CDR3 length equals 13 residues. Per the germline V gene, CDR1 is DFQATT and CDR2 is SNEGSKA (reference sequence). The CDR3 loop reads CSATRISGYEQYF.

V gene TRBV20-1 combines with J gene TRBJ2-5; TCRdb's D call, TRBD1, is unchecked because there is no DNA. Germline assignment: CDR1 DFQATT and CDR2 SNEGSKA (reference sequence). This CDR3 region has 14 residues. CDR3 loop: CSATSAGAVETQYF.

The chain joins TRBV3-1 to TRBJ1-5. The CDR3 runs 13 residues. Germline V gene sequence: CDR1 LGHDT, CDR2 YNNKEL (reference sequence). The CDR3 loop is CASSPGVDQPQHF.

This chain uses TRBV3-1 with TRBJ1-1; TCRdb outputs TRBD1, but without DNA this stays unchecked. This CDR3 has 15 residues. CDR1 and CDR2 (germline): LGHDT, YNNKEL (reference sequence). CDR3 sequence: CASSQGFRGFSEAFF.

The gene calls are TRBV9 and TRBJ2-2; TCRdb names TRBD1, which stays unverified in the absence of DNA. The CDR3 extends over 16 amino acids. In germline, CDR1 is SGDLS, CDR2 YYNGEE. The CDR3 is CASSLTAGTDTGELFF.

The rearrangement links TRBV30 to TRBJ2-1. Germline V gene sequence: CDR1 GTSNPN, CDR2 SVGIG (reference sequence). The CDR3 runs 14 residues. The CDR3 reads CAWNPQSSYNEQFF.

CDR3 region: CAISRDTSGNTIYF. The J gene is TRBJ1-3, the V gene TRBV10-3; the TCRdb D gene call, TRBD1, has no DNA to confirm it. The CDR3 contains 14 residues. Per germline, CDR1 ENHRY and CDR2 SYGVKD.

CDR3 loop: CASSPGQGPGNSPLHF. This sequence joins TRBV18 and TRBJ1-6; there is no DNA to check the TCRdb D call of TRBD1. The CDR3 is 16 residues long. The V gene's germline CDR1 is KGHSH and CDR2 LQKENI.

The CDR3 region is CASSLNSPARDRPQHF. The rearrangement uses TRBV12-3 or TRBV12-4 and TRBJ1-5; there is no DNA to check the TCRdb D call of TRBD1. This CDR3 comprises 16 residues.

The chain recombines TRBV7-2 with TRBJ2-1; the D gene TCRdb calls, TRBD1, cannot be checked with no DNA. This CDR3 contains 12 residues. The germline V gene encodes CDR1 SGHTA and CDR2 FQGNSA. CDR3 residues: CASSLRQYEQFF. Filled out from reference TRBV7-2 and TRBJ2-1, the complete variable domain reads GAGVSQSPSNKVTEKGKDVELRCDPISGHTALYWYRQSLGQGLEFLIYFQGNSAPDKSGLPSDRFSAERTGGSVSTLTIQRTQQEDSAVYLCASSLRQYEQFFGPGTRLTVL.

The chain carries TRBV27 and TRBJ2-7; TCRdb's assignment of TRBD1 cannot be checked, as there is no DNA. This CDR3 is built from 15 residues. Germline CDR1 and CDR2: MNHEY and SMNVEV (reference sequence). The CDR3 is CASSSNRVGTYEQYF.

J is TRBJ1-4 and V is TRBV30; TCRdb picks TRBD1, but there is no DNA to check that call. The CDR3 loop spans 14 amino acids. The germline gives CDR1 GTSNPN, CDR2 SVGIG (reference sequence). The CDR3 protein is CAWNEGQPNEKLFF.

The gene calls are TRBV7-9 and TRBJ1-4. Germline V gives CDR1 SEHNR, CDR2 FQNEAQ (reference sequence). The CDR3 sequence is 15 residues long. The CDR3 protein is CASSSNLAWNEKLFF.

This chain joins TRBV5-1 and TRBJ2-7; TCRdb reports TRBD1, a call that lacks DNA to check it against. The CDR3 is 15 amino acids. CDR1 and CDR2 from the germline V gene are SGHRS and YFSETQ. CDR3 sequence: CASSFSTGGAYEQYF.